This TCR beta chain was profiled in a study of blood T cell repertoires in COVID-19. The CDR3 has 16 amino acids. The J segment lost 3 bases and the V segment lost 3 bases, leaving 6 bases of the junction unmatched. Germline assignment: CDR1 LNHNV and CDR2 YYDKDF (reference sequence). Authors' analysis steps: Reference gene primer amplification gave nucleated cell count estimates. TCRdb keeps only in-frame clones here, not all; method: immunoSEQ multiplex PCR. That table furnishes V, J and clone size, whereas the DNA furnished D and trimming. The table lists some 310,000 clones, roughly 90% of them singletons, with roughly 2.8% in the top ten.

The sequencing input was peripheral blood. The chain has TRBV15 and TRBJ2-3, with 10 bases matching TRBD1. The source is a woman aged 30 to 39 with COVID-19, enrolled during active disease. CDR3 coding DNA: TGTGCCACCAGCAGGCCGACAGGGGGCTTTACAGATACGCAGTATTTT. As protein: CATSRPTGGFTDTQYF.